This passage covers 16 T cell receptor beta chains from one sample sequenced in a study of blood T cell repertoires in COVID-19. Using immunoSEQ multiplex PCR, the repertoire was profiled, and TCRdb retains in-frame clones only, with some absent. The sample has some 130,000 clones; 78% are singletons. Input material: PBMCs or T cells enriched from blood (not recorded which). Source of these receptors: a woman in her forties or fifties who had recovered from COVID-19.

CDR3 in DNA: TGTGCCAGCAGCTTTGACTTCGGTTCCTACAATGAGCAGTTCTTC. Residues: CASSFDFGSYNEQFF. The V and J genes are TRBV7-3 and TRBJ2-1; D remains unclear. In germline, CDR1 is SGHTA, CDR2 FQGTGA. The V end lost 3 bases, the J end lost 1 base, and 10 bases lay between the germline ends. The CDR3 runs to 15 residues.

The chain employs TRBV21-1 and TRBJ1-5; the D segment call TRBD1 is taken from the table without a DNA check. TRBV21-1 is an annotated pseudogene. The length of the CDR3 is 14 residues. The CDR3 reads CASLGTVKSQPQHF. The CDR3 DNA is TGTGCCAGCCTCGGGACAGTCAAAAGTCAGCCCCAGCATTTT.

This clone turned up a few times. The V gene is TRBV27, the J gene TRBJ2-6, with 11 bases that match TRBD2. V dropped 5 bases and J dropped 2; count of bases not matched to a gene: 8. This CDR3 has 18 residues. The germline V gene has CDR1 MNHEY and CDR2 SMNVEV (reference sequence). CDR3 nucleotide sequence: TGTGCCAGCAGTGCCCGACTAGCGGGGTTTGCTGGGGCCAACGTCCTGACTTTC. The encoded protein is CASSARLAGFAGANVLTF.

CDR3 coding DNA: TGTGCCAGCAGCTTAGGGGACAGAAACGAGCAGTACTTC. This encodes CASSLGDRNEQYF. The rearrangement uses TRBV7-8 and TRBJ2-7, with 7 nucleotides matching TRBD1. Germline V gives CDR1 SGHVS, CDR2 FQNEAQ. Germline trimming cut 1 base from V and 5 bases from J; bases unmatched to any gene: 2. There are 13 residues in the CDR3.

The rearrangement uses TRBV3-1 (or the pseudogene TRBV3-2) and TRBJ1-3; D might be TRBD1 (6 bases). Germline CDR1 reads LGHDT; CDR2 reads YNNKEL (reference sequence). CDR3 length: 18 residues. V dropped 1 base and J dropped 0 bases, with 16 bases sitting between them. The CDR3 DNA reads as TGTGCCAGCAGCCAAGTAGGGGGGGTTAGGAACTCTGGAAACACCATATATTTT. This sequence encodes CASSQVGGVRNSGNTIYF.

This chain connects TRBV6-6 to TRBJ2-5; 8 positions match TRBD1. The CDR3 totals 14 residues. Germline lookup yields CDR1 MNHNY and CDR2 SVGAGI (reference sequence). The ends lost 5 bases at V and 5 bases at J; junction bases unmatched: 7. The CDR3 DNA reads TGTGCCAGCAGTGGATTCGACAGGGGCGAGACCCAGTACTTC. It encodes CASSGFDRGETQYF.

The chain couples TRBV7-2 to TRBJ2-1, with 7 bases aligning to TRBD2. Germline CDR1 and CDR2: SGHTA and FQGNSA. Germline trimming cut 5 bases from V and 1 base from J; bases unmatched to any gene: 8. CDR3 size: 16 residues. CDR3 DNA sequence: TGTGCCAGCAGCCCCTCCCGGCGGGGGTCCTACAATGAGCAGTTCTTC. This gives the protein CASSPSRRGSYNEQFF.

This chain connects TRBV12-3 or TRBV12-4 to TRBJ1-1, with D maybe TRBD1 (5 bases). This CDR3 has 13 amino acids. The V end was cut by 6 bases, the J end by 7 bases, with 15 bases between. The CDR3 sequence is CASSHGTGDEAFF. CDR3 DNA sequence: TGTGCCAGCAGCCATGGGACGGGGGATGAAGCTTTCTTT.

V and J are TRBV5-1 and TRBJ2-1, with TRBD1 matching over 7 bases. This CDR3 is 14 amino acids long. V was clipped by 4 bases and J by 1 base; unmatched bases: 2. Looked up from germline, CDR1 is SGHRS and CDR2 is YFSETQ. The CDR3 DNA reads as TGCGCCAGCAGCCGGGACAGTTCCTACAATGAGCAGTTCTTC. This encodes CASSRDSSYNEQFF.

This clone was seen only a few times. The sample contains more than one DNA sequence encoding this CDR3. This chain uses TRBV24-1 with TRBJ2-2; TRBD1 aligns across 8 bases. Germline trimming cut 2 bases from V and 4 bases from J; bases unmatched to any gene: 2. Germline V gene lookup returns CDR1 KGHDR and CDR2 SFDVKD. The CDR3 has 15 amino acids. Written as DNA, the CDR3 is TGTGCCACCAGTGATTCGGACAGGGTCACCGGGGAGCTGTTTTTT. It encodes CATSDSDRVTGELFF.

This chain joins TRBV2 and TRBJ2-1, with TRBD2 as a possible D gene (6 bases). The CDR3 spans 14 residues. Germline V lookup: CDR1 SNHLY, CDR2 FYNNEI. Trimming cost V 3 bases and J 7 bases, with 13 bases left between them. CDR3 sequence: CASSDGGVVNEQFF. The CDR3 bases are TGTGCCAGCAGTGACGGAGGGGTAGTGAATGAGCAGTTCTTC.

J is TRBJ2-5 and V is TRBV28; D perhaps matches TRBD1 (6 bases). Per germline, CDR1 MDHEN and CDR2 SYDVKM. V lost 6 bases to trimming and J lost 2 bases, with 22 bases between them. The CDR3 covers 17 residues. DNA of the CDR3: TGTGCCAGCAGCCCCATGGCAGGGGCCCACCTTCAAGAGACCCAGTACTTC. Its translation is CASSPMAGAHLQETQYF.

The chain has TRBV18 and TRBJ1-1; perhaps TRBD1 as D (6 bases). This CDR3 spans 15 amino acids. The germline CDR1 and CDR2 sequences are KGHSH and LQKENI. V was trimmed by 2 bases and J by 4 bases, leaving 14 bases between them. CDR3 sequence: CASSPGGAEGTEAFF. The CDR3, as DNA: TGTGCCAGCTCACCAGGGGGGGCGGAGGGCACTGAAGCTTTCTTT.

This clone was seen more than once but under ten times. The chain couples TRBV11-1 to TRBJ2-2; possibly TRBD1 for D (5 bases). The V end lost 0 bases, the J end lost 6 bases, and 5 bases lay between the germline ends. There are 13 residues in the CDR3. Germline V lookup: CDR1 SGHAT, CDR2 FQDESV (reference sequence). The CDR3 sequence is CASSLAGPGELFF. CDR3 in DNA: TGTGCCAGCAGCTTAGCGGGGCCCGGGGAGCTGTTTTTT.

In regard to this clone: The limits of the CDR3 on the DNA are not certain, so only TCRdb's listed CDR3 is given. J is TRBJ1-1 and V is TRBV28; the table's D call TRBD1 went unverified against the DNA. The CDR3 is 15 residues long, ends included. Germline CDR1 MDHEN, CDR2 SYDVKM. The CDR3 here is CASSVGVGAQSVTFF.

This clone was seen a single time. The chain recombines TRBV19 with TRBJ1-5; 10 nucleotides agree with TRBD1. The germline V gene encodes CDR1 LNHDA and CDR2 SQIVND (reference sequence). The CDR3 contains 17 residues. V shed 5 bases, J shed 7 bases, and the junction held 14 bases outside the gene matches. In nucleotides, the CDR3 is TGTGCCAGTAGTTGGGGGGACAGGGGCGGTTCCCGACAGCCCCAGCATTTT. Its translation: CASSWGDRGGSRQPQHF.